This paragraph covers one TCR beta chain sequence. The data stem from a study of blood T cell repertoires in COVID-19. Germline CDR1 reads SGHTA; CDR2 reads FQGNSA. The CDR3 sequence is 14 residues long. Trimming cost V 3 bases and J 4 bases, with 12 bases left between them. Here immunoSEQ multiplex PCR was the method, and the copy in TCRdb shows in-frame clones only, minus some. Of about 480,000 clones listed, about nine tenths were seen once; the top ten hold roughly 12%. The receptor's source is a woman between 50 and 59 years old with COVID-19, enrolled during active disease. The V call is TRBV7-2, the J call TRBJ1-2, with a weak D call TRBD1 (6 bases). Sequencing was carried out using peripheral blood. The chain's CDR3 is CASSFLPGVYGYTF. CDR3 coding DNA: TGTGCCAGCAGCTTCTTGCCAGGGGTCTATGGCTACACCTTC.